This T cell receptor beta chain was obtained from a study of T cells after yellow fever vaccination. There are 15 residues in the CDR3. The J segment lost 12 bases and the V segment lost 3 bases, leaving 10 bases of the junction unmatched. The germline V gene has CDR1 MNHNS and CDR2 SASEGT. A single record per CDR3 protein comes from TCRdb applying MiXCR to the 5' RACE reads. The sample has around 350,000 distinct CDR3 sequences, roughly 12% seen once. The sample holds a few counts of this clonotype. Sequences were derived from PBMCs, sampled on the day of the first yellow fever vaccination. The rearrangement uses TRBV6-1 and TRBJ2-1; the match to TRBD2 covers 11 bases. This clonotype was obtained from a man aged 18 to 30 who received the YFV17D yellow fever vaccine. The CDR3 spells CASSDRLAGGSGQFF. In DNA, the CDR3 is TGTGCCAGCAGTGATCGGCTAGCGGGGGGCTCGGGGCAGTTCTTC.